These T cell receptor beta chains were read from a single sample in a study of metastatic and nonmetastatic thyroid tumors. With MiXCR, TCRdb called clones anew from the PCR reads. The profile shows 2,500 to 3,000 clones, about 36% of them singletons. The sequenced sample was tumor tissue. These receptor sequences come from a female donor with papillary thyroid cancer or a benign thyroid nodule (not recorded which). Some clones in this sample may be carry-over from other donors' samples. Each CDR3 is given with its conserved first and last residue.

j_call: TRBJ2-1; v_call: TRBV20-1; cdr3_aa: CSAGAGGPREQFF
j_call: TRBJ2-2; v_call: TRBV19; cdr3_aa: CASKGGSGELFF
j_call: TRBJ1-5; v_call: TRBV28; cdr3_aa: CASSLGVSNQPQHF
j_call: TRBJ2-2; v_call: TRBV5-6; cdr3_aa: CASSLWSGELFF
j_call: TRBJ2-3; v_call: TRBV12-3/TRBV12-4; cdr3_aa: CASSRLPSDTQYF
j_call: TRBJ2-3; v_call: TRBV7-2; cdr3_aa: CASSRLAVDTQYF
j_call: TRBJ1-1; v_call: TRBV6-6; cdr3_aa: CASSYVKNTEAFF
j_call: TRBJ2-6; v_call: TRBV7-3; cdr3_aa: CASSLIPAGAFSGANVLTF
j_call: TRBJ2-3; v_call: TRBV13; cdr3_aa: CASSYRLGAQYF
j_call: TRBJ1-6; v_call: TRBV30; cdr3_aa: CAWTGSYNSPLHF